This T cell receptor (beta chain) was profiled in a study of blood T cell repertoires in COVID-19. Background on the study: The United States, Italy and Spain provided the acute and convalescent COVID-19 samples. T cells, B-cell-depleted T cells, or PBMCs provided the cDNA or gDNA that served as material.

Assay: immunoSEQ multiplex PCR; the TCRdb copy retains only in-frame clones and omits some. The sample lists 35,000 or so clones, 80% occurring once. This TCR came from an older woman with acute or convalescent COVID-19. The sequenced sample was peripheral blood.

The CDR3 protein is CASRTGNQPQHF. The CDR3 region has the DNA TGCGCCAGCAGGACAGGGAACCAGCCCCAGCATTTT. V gene TRBV10-2 combines with J gene TRBJ1-5, with TRBD1 matching 7 bases. After removal of 6 bases from V and 7 bases from J, the junction contained 3 bases not matched to a gene. The CDR3 length is 12 residues. From germline, CDR1 is WSHSY and CDR2 SAAADI.